This section outlines one T cell receptor beta chain sequence together with its context. Antigen unknown. With autoimmune disease history or systemic immunosuppression, patients were excluded. The CDR3 extends over 16 amino acids. Between the trimmed V and J ends, which lost 2 bases and 3 bases, there was a span of 15 bases. Germline lookup yields CDR1 MDHEN and CDR2 SYDVKM. The data were taken from a study of OX40 agonist ivuxolimab in advanced cancers. Overall study findings and caveats: Researchers report that CD8+ T cells had, on average, more expanded clones than CD4+.

The repertoire was sequenced with immunoSEQ multiplex PCR; TCRdb's copy has only in-frame clones and lacks some. The sample has around 54,000 clones, approximately 90% seen once. The chain recombines TRBV28 with TRBJ2-3, with D tentatively TRBD2 (6 bases). The TCR originated in an adult with an advanced solid tumor such as melanoma, head and neck, liver or kidney cancer. Sequencing was performed on CD4+ or CD8+ T cells sorted from blood, taken in a trial of the OX40 agonist ivuxolimab. CDR3 nucleotides: TGTGCCAGCAGTTTAGGACTATTCCTGGGGACAGATACGCAGTATTTT. This gives the protein CASSLGLFLGTDTQYF.